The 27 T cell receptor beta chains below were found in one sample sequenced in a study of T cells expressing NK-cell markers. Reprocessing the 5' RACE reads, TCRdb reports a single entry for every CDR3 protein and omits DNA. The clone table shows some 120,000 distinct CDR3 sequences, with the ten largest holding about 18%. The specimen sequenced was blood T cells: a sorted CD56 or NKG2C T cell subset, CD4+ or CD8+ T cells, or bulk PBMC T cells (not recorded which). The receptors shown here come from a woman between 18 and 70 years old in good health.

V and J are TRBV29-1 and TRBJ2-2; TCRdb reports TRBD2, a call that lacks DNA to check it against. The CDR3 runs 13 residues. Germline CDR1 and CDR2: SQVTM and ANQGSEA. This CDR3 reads CSALGGRRGELFF.

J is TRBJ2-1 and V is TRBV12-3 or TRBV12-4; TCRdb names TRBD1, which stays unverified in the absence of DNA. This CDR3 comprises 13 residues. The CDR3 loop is CASSLTGYNEQFF.

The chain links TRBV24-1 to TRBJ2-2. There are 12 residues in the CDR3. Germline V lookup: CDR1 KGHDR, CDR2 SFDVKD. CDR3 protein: CATSDFPGELFF.

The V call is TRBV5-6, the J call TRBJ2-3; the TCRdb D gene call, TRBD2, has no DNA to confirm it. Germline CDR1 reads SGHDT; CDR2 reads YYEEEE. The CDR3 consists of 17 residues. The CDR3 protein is CASSLSGAVQHTDTQYF.

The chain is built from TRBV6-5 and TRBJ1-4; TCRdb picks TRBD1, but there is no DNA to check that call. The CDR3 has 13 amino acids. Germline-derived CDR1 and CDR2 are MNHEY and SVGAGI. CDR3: CASSYDGDEKLFF.

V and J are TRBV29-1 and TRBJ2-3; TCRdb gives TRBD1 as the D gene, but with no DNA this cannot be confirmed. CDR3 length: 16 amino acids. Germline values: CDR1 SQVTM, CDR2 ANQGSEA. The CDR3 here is CSVDPLDSLGTDTQYF.

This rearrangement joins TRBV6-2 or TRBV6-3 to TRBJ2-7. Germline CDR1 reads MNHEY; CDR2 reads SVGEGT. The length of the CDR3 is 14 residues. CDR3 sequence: CASSPELLRDEQYF.

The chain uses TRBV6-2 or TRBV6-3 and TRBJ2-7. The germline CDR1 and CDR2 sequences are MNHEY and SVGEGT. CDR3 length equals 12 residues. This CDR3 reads CASSYTGYEQYF.

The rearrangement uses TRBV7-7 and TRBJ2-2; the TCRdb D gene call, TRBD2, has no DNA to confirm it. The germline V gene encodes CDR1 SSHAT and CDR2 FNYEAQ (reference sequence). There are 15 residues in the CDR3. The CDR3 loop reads CASSSLAGDTGELFF.

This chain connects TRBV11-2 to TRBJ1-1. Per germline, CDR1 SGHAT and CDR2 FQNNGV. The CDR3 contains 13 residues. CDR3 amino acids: CASSSQVNTEAFF.

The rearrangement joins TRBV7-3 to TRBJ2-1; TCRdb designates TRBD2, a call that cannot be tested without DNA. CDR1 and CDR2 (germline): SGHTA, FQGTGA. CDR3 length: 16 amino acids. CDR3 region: CASSITRRESRNEQFF.

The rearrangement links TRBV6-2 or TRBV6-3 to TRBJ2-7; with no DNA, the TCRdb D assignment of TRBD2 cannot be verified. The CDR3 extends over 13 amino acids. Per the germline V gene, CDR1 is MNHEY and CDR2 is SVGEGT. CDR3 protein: CASRASGSYEQYF.

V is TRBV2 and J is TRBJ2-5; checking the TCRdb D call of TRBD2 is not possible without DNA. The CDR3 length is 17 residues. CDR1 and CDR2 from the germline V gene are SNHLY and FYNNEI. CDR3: CASSEAGLAGSEETQYF.

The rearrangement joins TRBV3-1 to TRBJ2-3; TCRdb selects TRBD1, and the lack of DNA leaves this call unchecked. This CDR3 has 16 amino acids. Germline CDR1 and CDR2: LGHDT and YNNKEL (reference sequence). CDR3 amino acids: CASSPRPPYWTDTQYF.

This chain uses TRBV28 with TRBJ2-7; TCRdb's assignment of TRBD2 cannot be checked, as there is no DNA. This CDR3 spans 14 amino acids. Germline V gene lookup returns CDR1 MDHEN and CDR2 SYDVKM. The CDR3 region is CASSALRTPYEQYF.

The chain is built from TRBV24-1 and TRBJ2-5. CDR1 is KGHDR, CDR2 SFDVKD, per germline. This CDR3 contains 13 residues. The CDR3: CATSDKAEQTQYF.

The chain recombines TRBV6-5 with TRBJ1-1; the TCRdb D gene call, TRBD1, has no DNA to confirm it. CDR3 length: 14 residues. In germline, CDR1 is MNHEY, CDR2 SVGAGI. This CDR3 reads CASSYYRGDPGAFF.

CDR3 sequence: CASSPFDSLPQETQYF. This chain uses TRBV6-1 with TRBJ2-5; TCRdb names TRBD1, which stays unverified in the absence of DNA. Germline V gene sequence: CDR1 MNHNS, CDR2 SASEGT. This CDR3 has 16 amino acids.

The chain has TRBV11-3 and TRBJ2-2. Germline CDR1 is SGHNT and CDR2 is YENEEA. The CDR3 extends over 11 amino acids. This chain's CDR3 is CASSLTGELFF. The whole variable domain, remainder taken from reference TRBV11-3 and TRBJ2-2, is EAGVVQSPRYKIIEKKQPVAFWCNPISGHNTLYWYLQNLGQGPELLIRYENEEAVDDSQLPKDRFSAERLKGVDSTLKIQPAELGDSAVYLCASSLTGELFFGEGSRLTVL.

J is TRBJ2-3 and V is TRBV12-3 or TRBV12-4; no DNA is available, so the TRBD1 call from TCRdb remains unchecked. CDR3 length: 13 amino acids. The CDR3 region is CASSGRITDTQYF.

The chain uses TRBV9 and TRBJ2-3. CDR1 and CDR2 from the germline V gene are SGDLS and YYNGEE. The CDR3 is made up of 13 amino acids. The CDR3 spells CASSVGPTDTQYF.

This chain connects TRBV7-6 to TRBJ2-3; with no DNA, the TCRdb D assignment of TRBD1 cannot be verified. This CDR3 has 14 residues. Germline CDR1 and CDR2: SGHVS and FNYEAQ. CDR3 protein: CASSTDGTTDTQYF.

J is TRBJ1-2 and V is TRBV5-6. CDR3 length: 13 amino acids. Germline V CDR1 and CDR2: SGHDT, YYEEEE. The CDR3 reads CASSLGADYGYTF.

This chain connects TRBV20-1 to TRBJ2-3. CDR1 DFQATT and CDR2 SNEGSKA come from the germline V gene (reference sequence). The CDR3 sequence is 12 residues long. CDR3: CSAPESTDTQYF.

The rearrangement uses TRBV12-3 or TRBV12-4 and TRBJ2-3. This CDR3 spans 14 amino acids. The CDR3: CASSPFSSTDTQYF.

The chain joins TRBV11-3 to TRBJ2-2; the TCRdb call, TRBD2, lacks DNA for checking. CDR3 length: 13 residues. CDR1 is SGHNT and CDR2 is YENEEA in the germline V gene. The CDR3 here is CASSFRGSGELFF.

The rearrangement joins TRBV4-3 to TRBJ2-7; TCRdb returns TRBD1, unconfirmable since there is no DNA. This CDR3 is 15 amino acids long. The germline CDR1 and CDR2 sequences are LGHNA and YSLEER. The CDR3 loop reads CASSQEPGMTYEQYF.